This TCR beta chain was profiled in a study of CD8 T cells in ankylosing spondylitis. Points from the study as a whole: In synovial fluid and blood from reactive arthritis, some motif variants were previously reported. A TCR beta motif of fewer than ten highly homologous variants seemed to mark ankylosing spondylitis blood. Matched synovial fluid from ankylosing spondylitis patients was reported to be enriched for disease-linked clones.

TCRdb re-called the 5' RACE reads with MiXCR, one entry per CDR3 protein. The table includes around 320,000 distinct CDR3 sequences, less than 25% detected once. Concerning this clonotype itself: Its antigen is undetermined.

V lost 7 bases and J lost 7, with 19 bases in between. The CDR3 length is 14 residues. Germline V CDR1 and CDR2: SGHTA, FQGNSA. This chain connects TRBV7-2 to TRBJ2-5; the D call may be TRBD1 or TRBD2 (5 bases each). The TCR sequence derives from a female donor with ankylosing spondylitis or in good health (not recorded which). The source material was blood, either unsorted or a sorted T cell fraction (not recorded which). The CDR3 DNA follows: TGTGCCAGCACTCTCACCCGGGGCTACGCGACCCAGTACTTC. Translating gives CASTLTRGYATQYF.